This is a list of T cell receptor beta chains from one sample in a study of T cells expressing NK-cell markers. Reanalyzing the 5' RACE reads, TCRdb keeps one entry per CDR3 protein, without DNA. With some 600,000 distinct CDR3 sequences in the sample, the ten largest clones hold 3.5% to 4.5%. The sequencing sample was made of blood T cells: a sorted CD56 or NKG2C T cell subset, CD4+ or CD8+ T cells, or bulk PBMC T cells (not recorded which). These receptors originate from a man aged 18-30 years in good health. Each CDR3 is given with its conserved first and last residue. Each record gives: J gene, V gene, CDR3 protein.

TRBJ1-5	TRBV21-1	CASSKARTGANQPQHF
TRBJ2-3	TRBV20-1	CSARSGSATDTQYF
TRBJ2-4	TRBV2	CASSGPRNQRGHQAKNIQYF
TRBJ2-6	TRBV10-3	CAIRSGTSGPNSGANVLTF
TRBJ2-3	TRBV2	CASSLFSGSITDTQYF
TRBJ2-5	TRBV25-1	CASRGVPETQYF
TRBJ1-1	TRBV29-1	CSVQDSRDVRRTEAFF
TRBJ2-1	TRBV6-2/TRBV6-3	CASSTGLARHEQFF
TRBJ2-1	TRBV5-1	CASSFDRGPYNEQFF
TRBJ2-5	TRBV6-6	CASSRPETQYF
TRBJ1-1	TRBV20-1	CSTLGDTTRVGQNTEAFF
TRBJ2-3	TRBV7-2	CASSSTAGDTQYF
TRBJ2-4	TRBV6-5	CASAVGTSGIAKNIQYF
TRBJ2-2	TRBV11-2	CASSPLPGGDSNTGELFF
TRBJ1-4	TRBV4-1	CASSQGTLGGQNEKLFF
TRBJ2-2	TRBV7-2	CASSSRRAHTGELFF
TRBJ2-2	TRBV15	CATSRGPPTTGELFF
TRBJ2-1	TRBV7-8	CASSLVGDLHNEQFF
TRBJ2-4	TRBV15	CATSMTMDKNIQYF
TRBJ2-5	TRBV4-2	CASSQRQGGSSEETQYF
TRBJ1-1	TRBV5-1	CASSSGQGIVTEAFF
TRBJ1-3	TRBV11-1	CASSLGQIRDTSGNTIYF
TRBJ2-4	TRBV3-1	CASSLAGGPDIQYF
TRBJ2-7	TRBV24-1	CATSPGPYEQYF
TRBJ2-1	TRBV10-2	CASREAGAIYNEQFF
TRBJ1-1	TRBV11-1	CASRPRSGNTEAFF
TRBJ2-1	TRBV24-1	CATSDPTSGPYNEQFF
TRBJ2-2	TRBV5-1	CASSLRSPRQGSNTGELFF
TRBJ2-7	TRBV6-2/TRBV6-3	CASSYSWVHEQYF
TRBJ2-3	TRBV11-1	CASSLWVDQYTDTQYF
TRBJ2-1	TRBV20-1	CSGRWDNEQFF
TRBJ2-3	TRBV20-1	CSAGKGKDTQYF
TRBJ2-2	TRBV6-4	CASKRLAGQITNTGELFF
TRBJ2-1	TRBV5-5	CASSLEFVGGSYNEQFF
TRBJ2-1	TRBV20-1	CSAEGGAGGREQFF
TRBJ2-5	TRBV18	CASSGAGLQETQYF
TRBJ2-1	TRBV5-1	CASSLDVGGEFF
TRBJ2-1	TRBV5-1	CASSLVSAGSYNEQFF
TRBJ2-1	TRBV20-1	CSARLKGGRSSYNEQFF
TRBJ2-5	TRBV12-3/TRBV12-4	CASSLVRPNPQETQYF
TRBJ2-5	TRBV7-9	CASTPSGGIETQYF
TRBJ2-5	TRBV12-3/TRBV12-4	CASSPGRQQIETQYF
TRBJ2-7	TRBV20-1	CSARVSGTYRYEQYF
TRBJ2-5	TRBV24-1	CATSDLRSHGETQYF
TRBJ2-2	TRBV3-1	CASSRLQGANTGELFF
TRBJ2-1	TRBV7-9	CASSLAGWDEQFF
TRBJ2-7	TRBV7-9	CAGAGGFNEQYF
TRBJ2-1	TRBV6-1	CASSEAPSTGDEQFF
TRBJ2-2	TRBV12-3/TRBV12-4	CASSPTRQENTGELFF
TRBJ1-6	TRBV12-3/TRBV12-4	CASSWGQGNSPLHF
TRBJ2-5	TRBV6-5	CASSYSLGKETQYF
TRBJ1-2	TRBV7-2	CASSSAGYSEGWTF
TRBJ2-1	TRBV7-8	CASSLMRRHNEQFF
TRBJ1-1	TRBV12-3/TRBV12-4	CASSSARANTEAFF
TRBJ1-4	TRBV20-1	CSAMPRTANEKLFF
TRBJ2-7	TRBV5-1	CASSWGTGTYEQYF
TRBJ2-4	TRBV29-1	CSVEGKNIQYF
TRBJ2-1	TRBV6-2/TRBV6-3	CASSYTTRTSGIVDNEQFF
TRBJ2-7	TRBV12-3/TRBV12-4	CASTGQLGAYEQYF
TRBJ2-3	TRBV10-1	CASSATSTQYF